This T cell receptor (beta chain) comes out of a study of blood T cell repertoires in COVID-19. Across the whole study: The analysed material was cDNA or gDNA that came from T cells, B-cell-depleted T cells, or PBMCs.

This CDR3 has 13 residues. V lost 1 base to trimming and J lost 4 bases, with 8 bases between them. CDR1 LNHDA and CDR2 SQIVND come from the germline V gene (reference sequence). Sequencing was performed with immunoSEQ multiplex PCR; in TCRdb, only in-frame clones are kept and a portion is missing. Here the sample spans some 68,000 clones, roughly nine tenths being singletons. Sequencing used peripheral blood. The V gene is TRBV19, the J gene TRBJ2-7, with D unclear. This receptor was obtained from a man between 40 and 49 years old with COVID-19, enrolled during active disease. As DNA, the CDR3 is TGTGCCAGTAGTATAGGAGGCGAATACGAGCAGTACTTC. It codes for CASSIGGEYEQYF.